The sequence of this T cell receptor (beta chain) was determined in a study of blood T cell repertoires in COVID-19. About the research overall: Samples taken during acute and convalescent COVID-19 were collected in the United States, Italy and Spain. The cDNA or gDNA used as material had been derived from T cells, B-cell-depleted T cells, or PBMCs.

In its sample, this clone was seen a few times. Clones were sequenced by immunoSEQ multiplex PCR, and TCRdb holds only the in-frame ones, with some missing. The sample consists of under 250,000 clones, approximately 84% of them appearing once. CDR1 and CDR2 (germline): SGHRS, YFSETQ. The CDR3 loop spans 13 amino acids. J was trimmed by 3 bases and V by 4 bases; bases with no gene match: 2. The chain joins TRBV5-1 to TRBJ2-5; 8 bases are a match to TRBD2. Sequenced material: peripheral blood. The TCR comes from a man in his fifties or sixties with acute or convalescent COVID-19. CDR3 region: CASSVGLEETQYF. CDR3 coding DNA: TGCGCCAGCAGCGTGGGACTAGAAGAGACCCAGTACTTC. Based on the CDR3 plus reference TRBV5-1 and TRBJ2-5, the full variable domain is KAGVTQTPRYLIKTRGQQVTLSCSPISGHRSVSWYQQTPGQGLQFLFEYFSETQRNKGNFPGRFSGRQFSNSRSEMNVSTLELGDSALYLCASSVGLEETQYFGPGTRLLVL.